One and the same sample provided the 27 T cell receptor beta chains below, sequenced in a study of blood T cell repertoires in COVID-19 (dated by TCRdb to 2018 to 2020). Library construction relied on the immunoSEQ multiplex PCR assay. What TCRdb holds here is the immuneACCESS table cut down to in-frame rearrangements. Part of the clones is not present; checked against another copy, under half of the missing clones reflect an unresolved V gene, and the others are unexplained. The sample table shows 150,000 to 200,000 clones, and 89% are seen once. Under 3% of the sample rests with the top ten. The sequenced sample was PBMCs or T cells enriched from blood (not recorded which). The receptors were gathered from a woman in her forties with acute COVID-19.

The chain uses TRBV7-9 and TRBJ1-4, with D uncertain. The CDR3 loop spans 14 amino acids. Germline lookup yields CDR1 SEHNR and CDR2 FQNEAQ (reference sequence). Trimming left V 2 bases short and J 8 bases short, with 12 bases between. CDR3 residues: CASSLPRGGEKLFF. The CDR3 DNA follows: TGTGCCAGCAGCTTACCGAGAGGTGGAGAAAAACTGTTTTTT.

CDR3 nucleotide sequence: TGCGCCAGCAGCCGCAGGGTGGCCGGGGAGCTGTTTTTT. The encoded protein is CASSRRVAGELFF. The rearrangement joins TRBV4-1 to TRBJ2-2; weak D call: TRBD1 (5 bases). Germline V gives CDR1 MGHRA, CDR2 YSYEKL. The length of the CDR3 is 13 residues. V was cut by 4 bases and J by 6 bases, with 9 bases left in between.

The rearrangement links TRBV18 to TRBJ1-6; D unresolved. This CDR3 is 13 amino acids long. Germline CDR1 and CDR2: KGHSH and LQKENI. V lost 3 bases to trimming and J lost 8 bases, with 8 bases between them. CDR3 DNA sequence: TGTGCCAGCTCACCGGATAGCTATTCACCCCTCCACTTT. Encoded protein: CASSPDSYSPLHF. Full variable domain (missing parts from reference TRBV18 and TRBJ1-6): NAGVMQNPRHLVRRRGQEARLRCSPMKGHSHVYWYRQLPEEGLKFMVYLQKENIIDESGMPKERFSAEFPKEGPSILRIQQVVRGDSAAYFCASSPDSYSPLHFGNGTRLTVT.

The chain joins TRBV19 to TRBJ1-2; 8 bases align to TRBD1. Germline CDR1 and CDR2: LNHDA and SQIVND (reference sequence). The CDR3 extends over 13 amino acids. Germline trimming cut 5 bases from V and 6 bases from J; bases unmatched to any gene: 5. The CDR3 DNA reads as TGTGCCAGTAGTTTCGGGACAGGCAATGGCTACACCTTC. Its protein is CASSFGTGNGYTF.

The chain links TRBV7-8 to TRBJ2-7, with 9 bases fitting TRBD1. The CDR3 sequence is 15 residues long. CDR1 SGHVS and CDR2 FQNEAQ come from the germline V gene. V shed 8 bases and J 2 bases; nucleotides not matched to a gene: 10. In DNA, the CDR3 is TGTGCCAGCCGGACCCGGGACAGGGATACCTACGAGCAGTACTTC. Protein: CASRTRDRDTYEQYF. The variable domain in full, with the rest retrieved from reference TRBV7-8 and TRBJ2-7, is GAGVSQSPRYKVAKRGQDVALRCDPISGHVSLFWYQQALGQGPEFLTYFQNEAQLDKSGLPSDRFFAERPEGSVSTLKIQRTQQEDSAVYLCASRTRDRDTYEQYFGPGTRLTVT.

The CDR3 DNA sequence: TGTGCCAGCAGCGGGGGGCGGGGTAGCGGGAGTCGGGAGACCCAGTACTTC. Its protein product is CASSGGRGSGSRETQYF. V is TRBV9 and J is TRBJ2-5; 9 bases match TRBD2. This CDR3 region has 17 residues. V lost 3 bases, J lost 5 bases, and 14 bases stayed unmatched. Looked up from germline, CDR1 is SGDLS and CDR2 is YYNGEE.

V gene TRBV30 combines with J gene TRBJ2-6; 7 nucleotides agree with TRBD1. V lost 2 bases, J lost 0 bases, and 10 bases stayed unmatched. This CDR3 has 18 residues. Germline CDR1 reads GTSNPN; CDR2 reads SVGIG (reference sequence). CDR3 protein: CAWSKDPGQLSGANVLTF. CDR3 bases: TGTGCCTGGAGTAAGGACCCGGGACAGCTCTCTGGGGCCAACGTCCTGACTTTC.

The rearrangement links TRBV7-9 to TRBJ2-3; D is unclear. The CDR3 extends over 15 amino acids. The ends were cut back, 2 bases at V and 2 bases at J, with 11 bases in the middle. In germline, CDR1 is SEHNR, CDR2 FQNEAQ (reference sequence). In DNA, the CDR3 is TGTGCCAGCAGCTTAAACTCCCCCTACACAGATACGCAGTATTTT. Its translation is CASSLNSPYTDTQYF. Based on the CDR3 plus reference TRBV7-9 and TRBJ2-3, the full variable domain is DTGVSQNPRHKITKRGQNVTFRCDPISEHNRLYWYRQTLGQGPEFLTYFQNEAQLEKSRLLSDRFSAERPKGSFSTLEIQRTEQGDSAMYLCASSLNSPYTDTQYFGPGTRLTVL.

The genes are TRBV11-2 and TRBJ1-2; 8 positions agree with TRBD1. The V gene end was trimmed by 3 bases and the J gene end by 5 bases; junction bases not matched to a gene: 17. The CDR3 sequence is 18 residues long. CDR1 SGHAT and CDR2 FQNNGV come from the germline V gene. The CDR3 sequence is CASSLGRDRPWLSYGYTF. CDR3 nucleotides: TGTGCCAGCAGCTTGGGGAGGGACAGGCCCTGGTTAAGTTATGGCTACACCTTC.

J is TRBJ1-1 and V is TRBV6-4, with unresolved D. The CDR3 consists of 13 residues. V lost 6 bases and J lost 8, with 16 bases in between. The germline gives CDR1 MRHNA, CDR2 SNTAGT. The CDR3 is CASSPLTKAEAFF. CDR3 nucleotide sequence: TGTGCCAGCAGCCCCTTAACGAAAGCAGAAGCTTTCTTT.

This chain joins TRBV5-1 and TRBJ2-7; 8 bases line up with TRBD1. Germline V gene data show CDR1 as SGHRS and CDR2 as YFSETQ. Losses at the gene ends were 4 bases for V and 5 bases for J; bases not matched to a gene: 8. The CDR3 is made up of 14 amino acids. This CDR3 is CASSPSQGAHEQYF. CDR3 coding DNA: TGCGCCAGCAGCCCCTCCCAGGGGGCACACGAGCAGTACTTC.

The J gene is TRBJ2-7, the V gene TRBV18, with 9 bases identical to TRBD1. The CDR3 is made up of 20 amino acids. The germline V gene encodes CDR1 KGHSH and CDR2 LQKENI. The junction had 25 bases not matched to a gene; V was cut back by 6 bases and J by 4 bases. In nucleotides, the CDR3 is TGTGCCAGCTCGTTAACACCGGGACAGGGCGAACAAGGGGCTCTTTACGAGCAGTACTTC. This encodes CASSLTPGQGEQGALYEQYF. The variable domain in full, with the rest retrieved from reference TRBV18 and TRBJ2-7, is NAGVMQNPRHLVRRRGQEARLRCSPMKGHSHVYWYRQLPEEGLKFMVYLQKENIIDESGMPKERFSAEFPKEGPSILRIQQVVRGDSAAYFCASSLTPGQGEQGALYEQYFGPGTRLTVT.

The chain uses TRBV7-2 and TRBJ2-1, with 11 bases matching TRBD2. Germline V gene sequence: CDR1 SGHTA, CDR2 FQGNSA. The CDR3 consists of 15 residues. Trimming cost V 7 bases and J 9 bases; bases outside gene matches: 11. The DNA for the CDR3 is TGTGCCAGCACCTTCACTAGCGGGAGTGTTAGTGAGCAGTTCTTC. It translates to CASTFTSGSVSEQFF.

This sequence joins TRBV19 and TRBJ2-7; D is undetermined. The CDR3 extends over 14 amino acids. V was clipped by 8 bases and J by 0 bases, with 14 bases between them. The germline V gene encodes CDR1 LNHDA and CDR2 SQIVND (reference sequence). In DNA form, the CDR3 reads TGTGCCAGTTCCCCGGCGGAAAGCTCCTACGAGCAGTACTTC. This codes for CASSPAESSYEQYF.

The chain employs TRBV3-1 (or the pseudogene TRBV3-2) and TRBJ2-1; 8 bases line up with TRBD2. Germline CDR1 reads LGHDT; CDR2 reads YNNKEL (reference sequence). V lost 0 bases to trimming and J lost 4 bases; unmatched junction nucleotides: 5. The CDR3 has 16 residues. The CDR3 is CASSQDAGGAYNEQFF. The CDR3 nucleotides are TGTGCCAGCAGCCAAGATGCCGGGGGGGCGTACAATGAGCAGTTCTTC.

The table lists this clone with a count of one. The rearrangement links TRBV27 to TRBJ2-1; 14 bases are shared with TRBD2. V was clipped by 5 bases and J by 9 bases; unmatched bases: 12. Germline lookup yields CDR1 MNHEY and CDR2 SMNVEV (reference sequence). This CDR3 has 17 amino acids. CDR3: CASSGGSGLAGVSEQFF. The CDR3 DNA follows: TGTGCCAGCAGTGGGGGATCGGGACTAGCGGGAGTTTCTGAGCAGTTCTTC.

The chain is built from TRBV29-1 and TRBJ2-1; D gene unclear. CDR1 and CDR2 (germline): SQVTM, ANQGSEA. V was trimmed by 4 bases and J by 0 bases, leaving 13 bases between them. The CDR3 length is 15 residues. Written as DNA, the CDR3 is TGCAGCGTTGTGTTGGTGCGTAGCTCCTACAATGAGCAGTTCTTC. Amino acid sequence: CSVVLVRSSYNEQFF.

This chain connects TRBV3-1 (or the pseudogene TRBV3-2) to TRBJ2-1, with 8 bases that match TRBD2. Trimming at V came to 1 base and at J to 0 bases, leaving 5 bases not matched to a gene. This CDR3 is 17 amino acids long. Germline loops: CDR1 LGHDT, CDR2 YNNKEL (reference sequence). CDR3 sequence (DNA): TGTGCCAGCAGCCAAGCGGGGGGGCCTCGCTCCTACAATGAGCAGTTCTTC. Translated, it gives CASSQAGGPRSYNEQFF.

This chain joins TRBV9 and TRBJ1-2, with TRBD1 matching over 8 bases. The CDR3 length is 15 residues. V was clipped by 3 bases and J by 3 bases; unmatched bases: 7. In germline, CDR1 is SGDLS, CDR2 YYNGEE. The CDR3 coding sequence is TGTGCCAGCAGCGACCCGGGACAGGCGTACTATGGCTACACCTTC. This translates into CASSDPGQAYYGYTF.

This chain connects TRBV6-5 to TRBJ1-3; D may be TRBD1 (5 bases). The ends were cut back, 6 bases at V and 4 bases at J, with 16 bases in the middle. Germline V CDR1 and CDR2: MNHEY, SVGAGI. This CDR3 spans 15 amino acids. The CDR3 spells CASSKGFLGGNTIYF. DNA for the CDR3: TGTGCCAGCAGCAAGGGGTTCCTTGGAGGAAACACCATATATTTT.

This clone was recorded only once. V usage is TRBV4-1 and J usage is TRBJ2-7; TRBD1 agrees at 8 bases. CDR1 MGHRA and CDR2 YSYEKL come from the germline V gene. This CDR3 has 15 amino acids. The junction had 12 bases not matched to a gene; V was cut back by 4 bases and J by 7 bases. CDR3 nucleotides: TGCGCCAGCAGCCCACGGACAGGGTGGAGCGAGGAGCAGTACTTC. This translates into CASSPRTGWSEEQYF.

The V and J genes are TRBV9 and TRBJ2-1, with unresolved D. CDR1 and CDR2 (germline): SGDLS, YYNGEE. V was trimmed by 0 bases and J by 6 bases, leaving 16 bases between them. The CDR3 is made up of 16 amino acids. This CDR3 is CASSVESHRPGNEQFF. For the CDR3, the DNA is TGTGCCAGCAGCGTAGAGTCTCATCGGCCGGGCAATGAGCAGTTCTTC.

This clone was seen just once. The V gene is TRBV2, the J gene TRBJ2-1; tentative D call: TRBD2 (6 bases). Trimming left V 2 bases short and J 0 bases short, with 11 bases between. Germline V gives CDR1 SNHLY, CDR2 FYNNEI. The CDR3 covers 16 residues. As DNA, the CDR3 is TGTGCCAGCAGTGAAAGGGCCGGGAGCTCCTACAATGAGCAGTTCTTC. Residues: CASSERAGSSYNEQFF.

The chain carries TRBV6-1 and TRBJ1-6; tentative D call: TRBD1 (6 bases). The length of the CDR3 is 14 residues. Germline CDR1 MNHNS, CDR2 SASEGT. V lost 2 bases and J 15 bases, leaving 17 bases between the germline ends. The chain's CDR3 is CASSERSRDKVLHF. CDR3 in DNA: TGTGCCAGCAGTGAACGCTCAAGGGACAAGGTCCTCCACTTT.

V gene TRBV24-1 combines with J gene TRBJ1-2; D is perhaps TRBD1 (5 bases). Germline lookup yields CDR1 KGHDR and CDR2 SFDVKD. The CDR3 contains 16 residues. Trimming left V 0 bases short and J 0 bases short, with 10 bases between. CDR3 sequence: CATSDLYRGANYGYTF. The CDR3 DNA is TGTGCCACCAGTGATTTGTATAGGGGCGCTAACTATGGCTACACCTTC.

The chain employs TRBV27 and TRBJ2-7, with D maybe TRBD2 (6 bases). The CDR3 loop spans 13 amino acids. Germline V gene lookup returns CDR1 MNHEY and CDR2 SMNVEV (reference sequence). Trimming took 6 bases from V and 2 from J, leaving 11 bases between them. The CDR3, as DNA: TGTGCCAGCAGGGACTACGGGACCTACGAGCAGTACTTC. It specifies CASRDYGTYEQYF.

This clone was seen only a few times. The J gene is TRBJ2-1, the V gene TRBV18, with 8 bases lining up with TRBD2. Unmatched junction bases numbered 7, after V lost 3 bases and J lost 3 bases. The CDR3 length is 16 residues. Germline V gene lookup returns CDR1 KGHSH and CDR2 LQKENI. The CDR3 sequence is CASSPSGTRSYNEQFF. The CDR3 DNA reads TGTGCCAGCTCACCCTCCGGGACTAGGAGCTACAATGAGCAGTTCTTC.